The 21 T cell receptor beta chains below were found in one sample sequenced in a study of cytomegalovirus exposure and HLA in healthy donors. PCR was performed using 60 Vbeta and 13 Jbeta primers. The assay was immunoSEQ multiplex PCR, and TCRdb's table has in-frame clones only and misses some. The top ten clones hold about 0.98% of a sample with 150,000 to 200,000 clones, approximately 78% of them seen once. Sequencing used PBMCs. These receptor sequences come from a girl aged 2-10 years in good health and CMV-seropositive.

This rearrangement joins TRBV6-1 to TRBJ2-2; the D gene is possibly TRBD1 (6 bases). V gave up 11 bases and J gave up 3 bases, with 16 bases separating them. This CDR3 is built from 14 residues. Germline CDR1 is MNHNS and CDR2 is SASEGT. The CDR3 bases are TGTGCCGGGGCGGGCCCAGGGGACACCGGGGAGCTGTTTTTT. It encodes CAGAGPGDTGELFF.

The chain couples TRBV30 to TRBJ2-7, with D perhaps TRBD2 (5 bases). The CDR3 spans 15 residues. The V gene lost 0 bases and the J gene lost 2 bases, with 14 bases spanning the gap. Germline V gives CDR1 GTSNPN, CDR2 SVGIG (reference sequence). CDR3 in DNA: TGTGCCTGGAGTGTCGGTCCTAGCCCGGCCTACGAGCAGTACTTC. This sequence encodes CAWSVGPSPAYEQYF.

In its sample, this clone was seen once. The chain is built from TRBV5-4 and TRBJ2-5; weak D call: TRBD2 (5 bases). The germline CDR1 and CDR2 sequences are SGHNT and YYREEE (reference sequence). Deletions cut 2 bases from V and 4 bases from J, with 24 bases between. There are 18 residues in the CDR3. The CDR3 loop reads CASSFYRPAGGWGETQYF. The DNA for the CDR3 is TGTGCCAGCAGCTTTTATCGACCCGCGGGCGGATGGGGAGAGACCCAGTACTTC.

The V call is TRBV30, the J call TRBJ2-3; no reliable D call. Trimming removed 7 bases from V and 6 bases from J, with 11 bases in between. Germline CDR1 reads GTSNPN; CDR2 reads SVGIG (reference sequence). This CDR3 spans 11 amino acids. The CDR3 loop reads CASSHGDTQYF. CDR3 sequence (DNA): TGTGCCTCGTCACACGGGGATACGCAGTATTTT.

This rearrangement joins TRBV6-5 to TRBJ2-2, with TRBD2 identical over 7 bases. Per germline, CDR1 MNHEY and CDR2 SVGAGI. This CDR3 comprises 15 residues. The V segment lost 6 bases and the J segment 2 bases; nucleotides outside the gene matches: 6. The CDR3 here is CASRFGGSNTGELFF. For the CDR3, the DNA is TGTGCCAGCAGATTTGGCGGGAGTAACACCGGGGAGCTGTTTTTT.

V is TRBV28 and J is TRBJ2-2; D is undetermined. Germline loops: CDR1 MDHEN, CDR2 SYDVKM. This CDR3 has 14 residues. Trimming took 0 bases from V and 4 from J, leaving 6 bases between them. CDR3: CASSLWGSTGELFF. Written as DNA, the CDR3 is TGTGCCAGCAGTTTATGGGGCAGCACCGGGGAGCTGTTTTTT.

The rearrangement links TRBV25-1 to TRBJ2-7, with a weak D call TRBD1 (5 bases). This CDR3 has 12 amino acids. CDR1 and CDR2 from the germline V gene are MGHDK and SYGVNS. Trimming left V 6 bases short and J 6 bases short, with 12 bases between. The CDR3, as DNA: TGTGCCAGCAGCCAGGACACTCGCGAGCAGTACTTC. The encoded protein is CASSQDTREQYF.

V is TRBV5-4 and J is TRBJ2-7; D ambiguous. CDR1 and CDR2 from the germline V gene are SGHNT and YYREEE (reference sequence). Deletions cut 4 bases from V and 0 bases from J, with 11 bases between. This CDR3 is 14 amino acids long. The CDR3 region has the DNA TGTGCCAGCAGCGAAAACATTGGCTCCTACGAGCAGTACTTC. The encoded protein is CASSENIGSYEQYF.

The V call is TRBV28, the J call TRBJ2-3, with 10 nucleotides matching TRBD2. The CDR3 has 17 amino acids. Germline V gene data show CDR1 as MDHEN and CDR2 as SYDVKM. With 6 bases clipped from V and 3 bases from J, the junction kept 12 bases outside the gene matches. The CDR3 DNA is TGTGCCAGCAGGCAAGCGAGCGGACTAGCGGAAACAGATACGCAGTATTTT. Amino acid sequence: CASRQASGLAETDTQYF.

The chain combines TRBV7-3 with TRBJ2-1; 7 bases align to TRBD2. There are 14 residues in the CDR3. Germline V gene lookup returns CDR1 SGHTA and CDR2 FQGTGA. Trimming removed 4 bases from V and 7 bases from J; junction bases left unmatched: 7. CDR3 sequence reads: CASSSAGDGNEQFF. CDR3 DNA: TGTGCCAGCAGCTCCGCGGGAGACGGAAATGAGCAGTTCTTC.

This clone was recorded once. DNA of the CDR3: TGTGCCAGCAGCGTTAGCGGAGACACCGGGGAGCTGTTTTTT. It is translated as CASSVSGDTGELFF. The chain employs TRBV6-4 and TRBJ2-2; weak D call: TRBD2 (6 bases). The V end was cut by 6 bases, the J end by 3 bases, with 11 bases between. The CDR3 extends over 14 amino acids. Germline V lookup: CDR1 MRHNA, CDR2 SNTAGT.

The genes are TRBV30 and TRBJ1-1; no clear D. Trimming left V 0 bases short and J 7 bases short, with 15 bases between. Germline values: CDR1 GTSNPN, CDR2 SVGIG (reference sequence). The CDR3 has 14 residues. CDR3 coding DNA: TGTGCCTGGAGTGTACCCCAGAATTATGGTGAAGCTTTCTTT. Translation: CAWSVPQNYGEAFF. The full variable domain, with the rest looked up from reference TRBV30 and TRBJ1-1, is SQTIHQWPATLVQPVGSPLSLECTVEGTSNPNLYWYRQAAGRGLQLLFYSVGIGQISSEVPQNLSASRPQDRQFILSSKKLLLSDSGFYLCAWSVPQNYGEAFFGQGTRLTVV.

This sequence joins TRBV7-8 and TRBJ2-1; a possible D gene is TRBD2 (6 bases). The CDR3 contains 17 residues. The V gene's germline CDR1 is SGHVS and CDR2 FQNEAQ. V was shortened by 5 bases and J by 5 bases, with 22 bases between the two germline ends. The CDR3 sequence: CASSPSPTVRRDNEQFF. DNA of the CDR3: TGTGCCAGCAGCCCCAGCCCAACGGTTAGGAGGGACAATGAGCAGTTCTTC.

This clone occurred once. The chain links TRBV29-1 to TRBJ1-1; TRBD1 might be the D (5 bases). CDR3 length: 12 amino acids. Per germline, CDR1 SQVTM and CDR2 ANQGSEA. Trimming stripped 2 bases from V and 4 bases from J, with 8 bases between. DNA for the CDR3: TGCAGCGTTGAAATGGGGGGCACTGAAGCTTTCTTT. Encoded protein: CSVEMGGTEAFF.

The gene calls are TRBV25-1 and TRBJ1-1, with D perhaps TRBD1 (5 bases). This CDR3 has 15 residues. CDR1 and CDR2 (germline): MGHDK, SYGVNS. With 7 bases removed from V and 5 bases from J, the gap between germline ends came to 20 bases. CDR3 protein: CASNRSTGRGTEAFF. CDR3 sequence (DNA): TGTGCCAGCAACCGGAGCACGGGACGGGGGACTGAAGCTTTCTTT.

This clone has only a few counts. This chain joins TRBV7-9 and TRBJ1-5, with D possibly being TRBD1 (5 bases). The CDR3 extends over 15 amino acids. Trimming took off 8 bases at V and 0 bases at J, with 14 bases between the two ends. Germline assignment: CDR1 SEHNR and CDR2 FQNEAQ (reference sequence). The CDR3 reads CASADSSHSNQPQHF. In DNA form, the CDR3 reads TGTGCCAGCGCCGACAGTTCTCATAGCAATCAGCCCCAGCATTTT. Combining the CDR3 with reference TRBV7-9 and TRBJ1-5 gives the whole variable domain DTGVSQNPRHKITKRGQNVTFRCDPISEHNRLYWYRQTLGQGPEFLTYFQNEAQLEKSRLLSDRFSAERPKGSFSTLEIQRTEQGDSAMYLCASADSSHSNQPQHFGDGTRLSIL.

This clone showed up just a few times. The V gene is TRBV7-9, the J gene TRBJ2-2; tentatively, D is TRBD2 (5 bases). V lost 7 bases to trimming and J lost 0 bases, with 15 bases between them. This CDR3 spans 16 amino acids. The germline gives CDR1 SEHNR, CDR2 FQNEAQ (reference sequence). CDR3 DNA: TGTGCCAGCATCCCCTCGGGAAGCGCGAACACCGGGGAGCTGTTTTTT. Amino acid sequence: CASIPSGSANTGELFF.

This clone was observed a handful of times. The chain recombines TRBV29-1 with TRBJ2-1, with TRBD2 as a possible D gene (5 bases). V was shortened by 2 bases and J by 7 bases, with 15 bases between the two germline ends. CDR3 length: 14 amino acids. From germline, CDR1 is SQVTM and CDR2 ANQGSEA. The CDR3 DNA sequence: TGCAGCGTTGAACGGCGGGTCCCGTGGAATGAGCAGTTCTTC. Translation: CSVERRVPWNEQFF.

This clone was counted at least ten times. The rearrangement links TRBV18 to TRBJ2-7, with TRBD1 matching over 12 bases. The CDR3 loop spans 15 amino acids. Unmatched junction bases numbered 6, after V lost 4 bases and J lost 5 bases. Germline V CDR1 and CDR2: KGHSH, LQKENI. For the CDR3, the DNA is TGTGCCAGCTCACTTGGGACAGGGGGCGAGAACGAGCAGTACTTC. Its protein is CASSLGTGGENEQYF.

The chain carries TRBV28 and TRBJ1-4; D ambiguous. CDR1 and CDR2 from the germline V gene are MDHEN and SYDVKM. V gave up 0 bases and J gave up 4 bases, with 21 bases separating them. This CDR3 region has 19 residues. The CDR3: CASSLWGRGYGRFNEKLFF. CDR3 coding DNA: TGTGCCAGCAGTTTATGGGGCCGGGGTTATGGCAGATTTAATGAAAAACTGTTTTTT.

A few counts support this clone. The V call is TRBV6-4, the J call TRBJ2-7; TRBD2 matches at 11 bases. The V gene end was trimmed by 11 bases and the J gene end by 9 bases; junction bases not matched to a gene: 24. CDR3 length equals 17 residues. Germline CDR1 and CDR2: MRHNA and SNTAGT. The CDR3 nucleotides read TGTGCCCCCCAAAGTAGCGGGAGGGCCAGGGAGTTGTTCTTGCAGTACTTC. It is translated as CAPQSSGRARELFLQYF.